The subject of this entry is one T cell receptor (beta chain). This record belongs to a study of cytomegalovirus exposure and HLA in healthy donors. The PCR used 60 Vbeta and 13 Jbeta primers. Here immunoSEQ multiplex PCR was the method, and the copy in TCRdb shows in-frame clones only, minus some. In the table there are about 170,000 clones, around 80% of which are singletons. This clonotype was obtained from a male donor in good health and CMV-seronegative. The sequenced sample consisted of PBMCs.

The CDR3 region has the DNA TGTGCCAGCAGCTTAGAACTTGAGCCCCAGCATTTT. Its translation: CASSLELEPQHF. V usage is TRBV7-2 and J usage is TRBJ1-5, with D unclear. This CDR3 is 12 amino acids long. The germline gives CDR1 SGHTA, CDR2 FQGNSA. The V end lost 1 base, the J end lost 8 bases, and 6 bases lay between the germline ends.